This T cell receptor (beta chain) was sequenced in a study of T-cell reconstitution after alpha-beta-depleted transplantation in children. General observations from the study: When one year had passed after transplant, most T-cell counts and diversity came from newly produced T cells.

In this sample, this clonotype turned up a few times. The antigen is unknown. V lost 4 bases, J lost 1 base, and 7 bases stayed unmatched. The length of the CDR3 is 19 residues. CDR1 and CDR2 (germline): LGHDT, YNNKEL (reference sequence). A library of TCRbeta sequences, prepared with unique molecular identifiers, was generated. TCRdb independently ran MiXCR on the PCR reads; one entry per CDR3 protein. The table records 40,000 to 60,000 distinct CDR3 sequences, around 8.8% of them present only once. The clonotype comes from a male patient aged 2 to 9 who had a stem cell transplant for chronic granulomatous disease, so the T cells may come from the graft donor. The chain is built from TRBV3-1 and TRBJ2-1, with 16 bases identical to TRBD2. Sequencing was performed on PBMCs, mostly from graft donor cells, taken 60 days after TCRalphabeta/CD19-depleted stem cell transplant. The CDR3 reads CASSPPGLAGGSSYNEQFF. CDR3 nucleotides: TGTGCCAGCAGCCCGCCGGGACTAGCGGGAGGGTCGTCCTACAATGAGCAGTTCTTC.